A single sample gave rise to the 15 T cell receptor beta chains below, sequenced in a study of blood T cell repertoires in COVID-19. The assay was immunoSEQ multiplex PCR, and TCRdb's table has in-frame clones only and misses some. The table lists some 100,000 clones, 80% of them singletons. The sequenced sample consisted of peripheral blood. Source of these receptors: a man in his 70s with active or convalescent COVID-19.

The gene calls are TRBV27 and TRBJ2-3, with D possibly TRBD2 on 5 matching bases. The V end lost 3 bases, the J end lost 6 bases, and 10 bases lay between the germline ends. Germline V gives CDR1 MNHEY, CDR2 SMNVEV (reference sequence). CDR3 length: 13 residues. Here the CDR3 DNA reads TGTGCCAGCAGTTTTGTCGGCGGGGATACGCAGTATTTT. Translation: CASSFVGGDTQYF.

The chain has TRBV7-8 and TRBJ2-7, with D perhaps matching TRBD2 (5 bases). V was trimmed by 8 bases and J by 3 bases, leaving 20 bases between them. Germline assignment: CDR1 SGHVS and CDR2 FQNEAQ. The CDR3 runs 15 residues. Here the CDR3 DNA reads TGTGCCAGCCAGAGTGGGAGATTCTCGGGCTACGAGCAGTACTTC. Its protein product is CASQSGRFSGYEQYF.

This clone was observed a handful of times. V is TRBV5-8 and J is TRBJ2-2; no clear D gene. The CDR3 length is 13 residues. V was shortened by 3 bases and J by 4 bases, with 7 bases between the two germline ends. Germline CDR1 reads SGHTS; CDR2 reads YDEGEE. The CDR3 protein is CASSYTVTGELFF. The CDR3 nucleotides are TGTGCCAGCAGCTATACGGTCACCGGGGAGCTGTTTTTT.

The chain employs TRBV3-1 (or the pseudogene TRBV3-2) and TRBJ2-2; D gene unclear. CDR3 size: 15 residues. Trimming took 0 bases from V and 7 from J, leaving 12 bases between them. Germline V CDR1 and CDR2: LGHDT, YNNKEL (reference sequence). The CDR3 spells CASSQDPGFGGELFF. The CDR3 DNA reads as TGTGCCAGCAGCCAAGATCCCGGGTTCGGCGGGGAGCTGTTTTTT.

The CDR3 DNA reads as TGTGCCAGCAGCTTCCAGTCAGGGGGAATTGGCACTGAAGCTTTCTTT. Translating gives CASSFQSGGIGTEAFF. The V call is TRBV11-3, the J call TRBJ1-1, with 7 positions matching TRBD1. V dropped 3 bases and J dropped 4; count of bases not matched to a gene: 11. The germline V gene encodes CDR1 SGHNT and CDR2 YENEEA. The CDR3 spans 16 residues.

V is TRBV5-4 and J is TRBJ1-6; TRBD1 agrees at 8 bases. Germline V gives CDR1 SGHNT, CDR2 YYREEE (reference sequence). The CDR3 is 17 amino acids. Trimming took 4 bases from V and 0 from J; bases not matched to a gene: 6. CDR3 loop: CASSRGQESSYNSPLHF. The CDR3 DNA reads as TGTGCCAGCAGCCGGGGACAGGAGAGCTCCTATAATTCACCCCTCCACTTT. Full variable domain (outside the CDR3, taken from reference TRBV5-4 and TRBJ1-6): ETGVTQSPTHLIKTRGQQVTLRCSSQSGHNTVSWYQQALGQGPQFIFQYYREEENGRGNFPPRFSGLQFPNYSSELNVNALELDDSALYLCASSRGQESSYNSPLHFGNGTRLTVT.

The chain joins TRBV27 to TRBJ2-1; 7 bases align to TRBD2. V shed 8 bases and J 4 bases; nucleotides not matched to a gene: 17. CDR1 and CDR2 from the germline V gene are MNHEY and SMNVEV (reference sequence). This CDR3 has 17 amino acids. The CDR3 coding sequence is TGTGCCAGCGGCCTTCCCCCCGAGCGGGGCCCTTACAATGAGCAGTTCTTC. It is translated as CASGLPPERGPYNEQFF.

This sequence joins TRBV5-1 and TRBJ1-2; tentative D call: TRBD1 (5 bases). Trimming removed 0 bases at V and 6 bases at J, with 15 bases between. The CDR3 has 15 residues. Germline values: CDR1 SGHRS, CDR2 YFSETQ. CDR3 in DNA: TGCGCCAGCAGCTTGGTCGCCTCTTCGGGGGATGGCTACACCTTC. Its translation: CASSLVASSGDGYTF.

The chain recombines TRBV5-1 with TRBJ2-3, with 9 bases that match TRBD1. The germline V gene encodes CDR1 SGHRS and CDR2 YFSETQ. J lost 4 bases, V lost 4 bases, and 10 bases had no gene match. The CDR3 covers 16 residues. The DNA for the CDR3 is TGCGCCAGCAGCCCGCAGCGGACAGGGGTTGCAGATACGCAGTATTTT. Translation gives CASSPQRTGVADTQYF.

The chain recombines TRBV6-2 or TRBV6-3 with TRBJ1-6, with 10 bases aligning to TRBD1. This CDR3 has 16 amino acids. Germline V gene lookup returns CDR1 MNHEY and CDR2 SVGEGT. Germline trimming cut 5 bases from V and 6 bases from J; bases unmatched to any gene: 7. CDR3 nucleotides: TGTGCCAGCAGTGGGGAAGACAGGGGGCTTAATTCACCCCTCCACTTT. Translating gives CASSGEDRGLNSPLHF.

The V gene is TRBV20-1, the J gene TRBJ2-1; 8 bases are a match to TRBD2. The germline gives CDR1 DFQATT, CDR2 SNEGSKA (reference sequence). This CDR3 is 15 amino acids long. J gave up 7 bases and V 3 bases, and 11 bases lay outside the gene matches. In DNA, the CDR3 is TGCAGTGCTAGTAATACGGGAGGGCCGCGAAATGAGCAGTTCTTC. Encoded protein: CSASNTGGPRNEQFF.

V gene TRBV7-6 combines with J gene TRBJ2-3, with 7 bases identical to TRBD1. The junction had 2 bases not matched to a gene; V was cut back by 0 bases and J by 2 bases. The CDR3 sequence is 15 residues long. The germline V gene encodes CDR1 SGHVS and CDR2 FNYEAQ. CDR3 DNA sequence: TGTGCCAGCAGCTTAGCGGGGACAGCCACAGATACGCAGTATTTT. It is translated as CASSLAGTATDTQYF.

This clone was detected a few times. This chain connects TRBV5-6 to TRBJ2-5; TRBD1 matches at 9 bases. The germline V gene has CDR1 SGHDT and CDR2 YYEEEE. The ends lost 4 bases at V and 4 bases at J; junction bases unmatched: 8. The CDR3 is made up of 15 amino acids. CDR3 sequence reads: CASSRDRGLGETQYF. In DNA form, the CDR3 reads TGTGCCAGCAGCCGCGACAGGGGGTTGGGAGAGACCCAGTACTTC.

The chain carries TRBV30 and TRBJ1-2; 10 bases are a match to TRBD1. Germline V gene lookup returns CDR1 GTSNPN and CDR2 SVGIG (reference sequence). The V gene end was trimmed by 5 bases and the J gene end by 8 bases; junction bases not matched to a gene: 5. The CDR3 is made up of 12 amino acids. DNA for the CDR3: TGTGCCTGGGACAGGGGGCGCTTGGGCTACACCTTC. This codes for CAWDRGRLGYTF.

CDR3: CASSPDRDSSEAFF. The CDR3 region has the DNA TGTGCCAGCAGCCCAGACAGGGACTCCAGTGAAGCTTTCTTT. This chain joins TRBV5-4 and TRBJ1-1; TRBD1 aligns across 7 bases. This CDR3 is 14 amino acids long. V dropped 4 bases and J dropped 7; count of bases not matched to a gene: 10. In germline, CDR1 is SGHNT, CDR2 YYREEE (reference sequence).